Described below is a single T cell receptor (beta chain) sequence and its context. Its antigen is as yet unknown. The germline CDR1 and CDR2 sequences are SNHLY and FYNNEI. V lost 2 bases and J lost 9; bases outside the gene matches: 7. This CDR3 spans 15 amino acids. Method: immunoSEQ multiplex PCR; TCRdb's copy keeps in-frame clones and lacks some. This sample has more than 90,000 clones; about 90% occur once, and the top ten carry nearly 0.6%. CD4+CD25+CD127- Tregs, CD4+CD25- non-Tregs, CD4 and CD8 cells were sorted. This specimen comes from a study of Tregs in tolerant kidney transplant recipients. General observations from the study: The most relevant donor-specific Treg TCRbeta repertoire apparently came from expansion with activated donor B cells. Few patients were studied, so findings need validation in larger groups.

The sequenced sample was CD4+ T cells from blood. This clonotype originated in a human donor in good health. The rearrangement uses TRBV2 and TRBJ2-1; 10 bases fit TRBD2. The CDR3 spells CASSEMVAGGAEQFF. The CDR3 nucleotides read TGTGCCAGCAGTGAAATGGTAGCGGGGGGTGCTGAGCAGTTCTTC. Variable domain in full (rest from reference TRBV2 and TRBJ2-1): EPEVTQTPSHQVTQMGQEVILRCVPISNHLYFYWYRQILGQKVEFLVSFYNNEISEKSEIFDDQFSVERPDGSNFTLKIRSTKLEDSAMYFCASSEMVAGGAEQFFGPGTRLTVL.